Detailed here is one T cell receptor (beta chain). What it binds is not known. The record originates from a study of cytomegalovirus exposure and HLA in healthy donors. Study-level background: Around 78 million unique TCRs, all from HLA-typed donors, were included in an early release of the data.

Study results and caveats: Investigators reported 164 TCR beta chains as tied to cytomegalovirus.

Amplification used 60 Vbeta primers and 13 Jbeta primers. Sequencing was performed with immunoSEQ multiplex PCR; in TCRdb, only in-frame clones are kept and a portion is missing. The data contain 200,000 to 250,000 clones, around nine tenths of them singletons. The CDR3 is made up of 13 amino acids. Germline-derived CDR1 and CDR2 are SGDLS and YYNGEE. The V gene lost 4 bases and the J gene lost 1 base, with 8 bases spanning the gap. This TCR derives from a woman aged 18-29 years in good health and CMV-seronegative. The sequenced sample was PBMCs. V usage is TRBV9 and J usage is TRBJ1-1, with unresolved D. CDR3 loop: CASSPTGNTEAFF. For the CDR3, the DNA is TGTGCCAGCAGCCCCACGGGGAACACTGAAGCTTTCTTT.